This TCR beta chain was identified during a study of blood T cell repertoires in COVID-19. Across the study: Sample material is recorded as cDNA or gDNA derived from T cells, B-cell-depleted T cells, or PBMCs.

In terms of age and location, participants ranged from roughly 18 to 95 years and lived in about 25 US areas. Cohorts were assigned according to the clinical history that participants reported. Study processing details: Estimation of nucleated cell counts was performed using reference gene primer amplification. The repertoire was sequenced with immunoSEQ multiplex PCR; TCRdb's copy has only in-frame clones and lacks some. V and J calls and clone size follow that table, whereas D and trimming were derived from the DNA. Of 150,000 to 200,000 clones listed, 76% are singletons. The V gene's germline CDR1 is MNHEY and CDR2 SVGAGI. The CDR3 extends over 14 amino acids. V lost 7 bases, J lost 10 bases, and 20 bases lay in between.

This receptor was taken from a woman in her forties or fifties with acute COVID-19. The chain joins TRBV6-5 to TRBJ1-3, with a tentative D call TRBD1 (6 bases). Sequenced sample: PBMCs or T cells enriched from blood (not recorded which). CDR3 loop: CASNLGQRQATIYF. In DNA form, the CDR3 reads TGTGCCAGCAACTTAGGACAGCGTCAGGCGACCATATATTTT.